Listed below are T cell receptor beta chains from one sample, sequenced in a study of blood T cell repertoires in COVID-19. Assay: immunoSEQ multiplex PCR; the TCRdb copy retains only in-frame clones and omits some. The profile shows 300,000 to 500,000 clones, more than 75% of them singletons. Sequenced sample: PBMCs or T cells enriched from blood (not recorded which). The receptor set was obtained from a woman under 40 with acute COVID-19. The CDR3 runs from the conserved cysteine through the conserved F or W. A D gene is named only where the DNA matches it firmly. Expanded clones get a size class; other rows say once, few or many, or leave the size out.

J: TRBJ2-7; size: once; D: TRBD2; V: TRBV4-1; CDR3: CASSQSSGLISYEQYF; DNA: TGCGCCAGCAGCCAATCTAGCGGGCTTATCTCCTACGAGCAGTACTTC
J: TRBJ1-1; size: NA; D: TRBD1; V: TRBV7-3; CDR3: CASSFDRDRGEAFF; DNA: TGTGCCAGCAGCTTCGACCGGGACAGGGGTGAAGCTTTCTTT
J: TRBJ2-2; size: NA; D: TRBD1; V: TRBV12-5; CDR3: CASGRAPTGVTGELFF; DNA: TGTGCTAGTGGACGCGCCCCGACAGGGGTCACCGGGGAGCTGTTTTTT
J: TRBJ1-1; size: NA; D: NA; V: TRBV13; CDR3: CASSHSGGPNTEAFF; DNA: TGTGCCAGCAGCCACAGCGGGGGCCCGAACACTGAAGCTTTCTTT
J: TRBJ1-5; size: NA; D: NA; V: TRBV15; CDR3: CATSTQGLGSNQPQHF; DNA: TGTGCCACCAGCACCCAAGGACTGGGCAGCAATCAGCCCCAGCATTTT
J: TRBJ2-2; size: few; D: TRBD1; V: TRBV27; CDR3: CASRAGTGGVLGTGELFF; DNA: TGTGCCAGCAGGGCCGGGACAGGGGGCGTGTTGGGCACCGGGGAGCTGTTTTTT
J: TRBJ2-2; size: NA; D: NA; V: TRBV11-3; CDR3: CASSPGAYGGELFF; DNA: TGTGCCAGCAGCCCAGGCGCTTACGGCGGGGAGCTGTTTTTT
J: TRBJ2-3; size: NA; D: TRBD2; V: TRBV9; CDR3: CASSVMGLAGLSTDTQYF; DNA: TGTGCCAGCAGCGTAATGGGACTAGCGGGGCTTAGCACAGATACGCAGTATTTT
J: TRBJ2-5; size: NA; D: NA; V: TRBV11-3; CDR3: CASSQGRETQYF; DNA: TGTGCCAGCAGCCAGGGGCGAGAGACCCAGTACTTC
J: TRBJ2-3; size: NA; D: NA; V: TRBV9; CDR3: CASSVALAPTNQYF; DNA: TGTGCCAGCAGCGTAGCTTTGGCACCCACCAATCAGTATTTT
J: TRBJ2-2; size: once; D: NA; V: TRBV4-1; CDR3: CASSQDGVANTGELFF; DNA: TGCGCCAGCAGCCAAGATGGAGTAGCGAACACCGGGGAGCTGTTTTTT
J: TRBJ2-1; size: NA; D: NA; V: TRBV3-1/TRBV3-2; CDR3: CASSQGPMGGAGAYNEQFF; DNA: TGTGCCAGCAGCCAAGGTCCCATGGGGGGGGCCGGGGCATACAATGAGCAGTTCTTC
J: TRBJ1-4; size: NA; D: TRBD1; V: TRBV5-1; CDR3: CASSLTGGAEKLFF; DNA: TGCGCCAGCAGCTTGACAGGGGGGGCTGAAAAACTGTTTTTT
J: TRBJ2-2; size: NA; D: NA; V: TRBV7-2; CDR3: CASSPRWGTKNTGELFF; DNA: TGTGCCAGCAGCCCCCGTTGGGGCACAAAGAACACCGGGGAGCTGTTTTTT
J: TRBJ1-1; size: NA; D: NA; V: TRBV6-5; CDR3: CASSSSISGYAFF; DNA: TGTGCCAGCAGTTCCTCCATTTCAGGGTACGCTTTCTTT
J: TRBJ2-3; size: NA; D: TRBD2; V: TRBV4-1; CDR3: CASSRSSAGGWTDTQYF; DNA: TGCGCCAGCAGCCGGTCATCAGCGGGGGGGTGGACAGATACGCAGTATTTT
J: TRBJ1-1; size: once; D: NA; V: TRBV6-5; CDR3: CASSSSGTKNTEAFF; DNA: TGTGCCAGCAGTTCCTCCGGGACAAAGAACACTGAAGCTTTCTTT
J: TRBJ1-5; size: NA; D: NA; V: TRBV4-1; CDR3: CASSQSGNQPQHF; DNA: TGCGCCAGCAGCCAATCAGGCAATCAGCCCCAGCATTTT
J: TRBJ1-1; size: NA; D: NA; V: TRBV19; CDR3: CASSGTHRGTEAFF; DNA: TGTGCCAGTAGTGGGACACACCGCGGTACTGAAGCTTTCTTT
J: TRBJ2-4; size: NA; D: NA; V: TRBV7-9; CDR3: CASSPGQKNIQYF; DNA: TGTGCCAGCAGCCCTGGACAGAAAAACATTCAGTACTTC
J: TRBJ1-6; size: NA; D: NA; V: TRBV11-2; CDR3: CASSLAREYSPLHF; DNA: TGTGCCAGCAGCTTAGCCAGGGAATATTCACCCCTCCACTTT
J: TRBJ1-2; size: NA; D: NA; V: TRBV11-1; CDR3: CASSHGRKLGYGYTF; DNA: TGTGCCAGCAGCCATGGACGAAAACTAGGCTATGGCTACACCTTC
J: TRBJ2-3; size: NA; D: TRBD1; V: TRBV7-6; CDR3: CASSQLGQGAADTQYF; DNA: TGTGCCAGCAGCCAACTGGGACAGGGGGCTGCAGATACGCAGTATTTT
J: TRBJ2-2; size: once; D: NA; V: TRBV6-2/TRBV6-3; CDR3: CASSYLYRDTTGELFF; DNA: TGTGCCAGCAGTTACTTGTACAGGGATACCACCGGGGAGCTGTTTTTT
J: TRBJ2-3; size: NA; D: TRBD1; V: TRBV3-1/TRBV3-2; CDR3: CASSHRGMGTGEGADTQYF; DNA: TGTGCCAGCAGCCACCGGGGGATGGGGACAGGGGAAGGGGCAGATACGCAGTATTTT
J: TRBJ1-1; size: NA; D: NA; V: TRBV12-3/TRBV12-4; CDR3: CASSSLQNTEAFF; DNA: TGTGCCAGCAGCTCACTCCAGAACACTGAAGCTTTCTTT
J: TRBJ1-6; size: NA; D: NA; V: TRBV7-2; CDR3: CASSLVEVSPLHF; DNA: TGTGCCAGCAGCTTAGTTGAGGTTTCACCCCTCCACTTT
J: TRBJ1-4; size: few; D: TRBD1; V: TRBV18; CDR3: CASTSGGKVNEKLFF; DNA: TGTGCCAGCACCTCAGGGGGAAAAGTTAATGAAAAACTGTTTTTT
J: TRBJ1-5; size: NA; D: TRBD1; V: TRBV4-2; CDR3: CASSQPGGQGINQPQHF; DNA: TGTGCCAGCAGCCAACCGGGCGGACAGGGGATAAATCAGCCCCAGCATTTT
J: TRBJ1-6; size: NA; D: TRBD1; V: TRBV7-9; CDR3: CASSPAGQGYNSPLHF; DNA: TGTGCCAGCAGCCCCGCCGGACAGGGCTATAATTCACCCCTCCACTTT
J: TRBJ1-2; size: few; D: NA; V: TRBV12-3/TRBV12-4; CDR3: CASSFSLIGGYTF; DNA: TGTGCCAGCAGTTTTAGTCTGATCGGGGGCTACACCTTC
J: TRBJ1-1; size: once; D: NA; V: TRBV5-8; CDR3: CASSLGAERNTEAFF; DNA: TGTGCCAGCAGCTTGGGTGCAGAGCGGAACACTGAAGCTTTCTTT
J: TRBJ1-2; size: once; D: TRBD1; V: TRBV5-1; CDR3: CASSTLTTGTGSYGYTF; DNA: TGCGCCAGCAGCACACTAACGACCGGGACAGGGAGCTATGGCTACACCTTC
J: TRBJ1-2; size: NA; D: TRBD1; V: TRBV19; CDR3: CASSTGTGGIFYGYTF; DNA: TGTGCCAGTAGTACCGGGACAGGGGGTATTTTTTATGGCTACACCTTC
J: TRBJ1-6; size: NA; D: NA; V: TRBV6-1; CDR3: CASSDSVYNSPLHF; DNA: TGTGCCAGCAGTGACAGCGTGTATAATTCACCCCTCCACTTT
J: TRBJ1-5; size: few; D: TRBD1; V: TRBV19; CDR3: CASSPKVAGGSNQPQHF; DNA: TGTGCCAGTAGTCCTAAGGTGGCAGGGGGTAGCAATCAGCCCCAGCATTTT
J: TRBJ2-1; size: few; D: TRBD2; V: TRBV2; CDR3: CASRNIAGDSYNEQFF; DNA: TGTGCCAGCAGAAACATAGCGGGTGACTCCTACAATGAGCAGTTCTTC
J: TRBJ1-5; size: NA; D: NA; V: TRBV19; CDR3: CASQGNSNQPQHF; DNA: TGTGCCAGTCAGGGGAATAGCAATCAGCCCCAGCATTTT
J: TRBJ1-1; size: NA; D: NA; V: TRBV4-1; CDR3: CASSQDMEGNTEAFF; DNA: TGCGCCAGCAGCCAAGATATGGAGGGGAACACTGAAGCTTTCTTT
J: TRBJ2-7; size: NA; D: TRBD2; V: TRBV7-6; CDR3: CASSHAGRKALGEQYF; DNA: TGTGCCAGCAGCCACGCCGGGAGGAAGGCCCTCGGCGAGCAGTACTTC
J: TRBJ1-2; size: few; D: NA; V: TRBV24-1; CDR3: CATSDTRASYGYTF; DNA: TGTGCCACCAGTGATACCAGGGCCTCCTATGGCTACACCTTC
J: TRBJ2-1; size: NA; D: TRBD2; V: TRBV2; CDR3: CASSGGGRGNEQFF; DNA: TGTGCCAGCAGTGGAGGAGGGAGGGGCAATGAGCAGTTCTTC
J: TRBJ2-7; size: NA; D: NA; V: TRBV7-8; CDR3: CASSDKRYEQYF; DNA: TGTGCCAGCAGCGACAAACGCTACGAGCAGTACTTC
J: TRBJ1-5; size: once; D: TRBD1; V: TRBV2; CDR3: CASSVAQGPNQPQHF; DNA: TGTGCCAGCAGTGTAGCACAGGGGCCGAATCAGCCCCAGCATTTT
J: TRBJ2-7; size: NA; D: TRBD1; V: TRBV11-2; CDR3: CASSARNRGSYEQYF; DNA: TGTGCCAGCAGCGCCCGGAACAGGGGTTCGTACGAGCAGTACTTC
J: TRBJ1-2; size: NA; D: NA; V: TRBV6-4; CDR3: CASSPGGIYGYTF; DNA: TGTGCCAGCAGCCCGGGGGGGATCTATGGCTACACCTTC
J: TRBJ1-2; size: NA; D: NA; V: TRBV4-3; CDR3: CASSRRDYTNYGYTF; DNA: TGCGCCAGCAGCCGCCGGGACTACACTAACTATGGCTACACCTTC
J: TRBJ1-2; size: NA; D: NA; V: TRBV25-1; CDR3: CASSLNYGYTF; DNA: TGTGCCAGCAGTCTCAACTATGGCTACACCTTC
J: TRBJ1-2; size: NA; D: NA; V: TRBV2; CDR3: CASSEIGRLWFTF; DNA: TGTGCCAGCAGTGAAATCGGCAGACTATGGTTCACCTTC
J: TRBJ2-3; size: NA; D: NA; V: TRBV12-5; CDR3: CASGLYGGVVPDTQYF; DNA: TGTGCTAGTGGTTTGTACGGCGGGGTGGTCCCAGATACGCAGTATTTT
J: TRBJ2-3; size: NA; D: TRBD2; V: TRBV3-1/TRBV3-2; CDR3: CASSRGLAGDPTQYF; DNA: TGTGCCAGCAGCCGCGGACTAGCGGGGGACCCTACGCAGTATTTT
J: TRBJ1-6; size: few; D: NA; V: TRBV3-1/TRBV3-2; CDR3: CASSPRGGATYNSPLHF; DNA: TGTGCCAGCAGCCCCCGGGGGGGGGCAACCTATAATTCACCCCTCCACTTT